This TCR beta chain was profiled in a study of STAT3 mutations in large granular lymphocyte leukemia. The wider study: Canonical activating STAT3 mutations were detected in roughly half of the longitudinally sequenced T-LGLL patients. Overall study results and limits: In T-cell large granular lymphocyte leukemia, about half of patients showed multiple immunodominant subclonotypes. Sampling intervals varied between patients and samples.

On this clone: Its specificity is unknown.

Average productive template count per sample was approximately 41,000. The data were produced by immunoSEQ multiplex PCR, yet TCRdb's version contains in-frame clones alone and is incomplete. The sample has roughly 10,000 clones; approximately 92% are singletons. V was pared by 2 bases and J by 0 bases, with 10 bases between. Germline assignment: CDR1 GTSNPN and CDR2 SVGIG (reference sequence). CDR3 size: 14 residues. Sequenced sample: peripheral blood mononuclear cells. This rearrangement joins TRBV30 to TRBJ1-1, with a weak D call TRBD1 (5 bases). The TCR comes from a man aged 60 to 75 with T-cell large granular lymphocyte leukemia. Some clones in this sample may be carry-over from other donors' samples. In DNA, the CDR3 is TGTGCCTGGAGTAAGCAGGGCTTGAACACTGAAGCTTTCTTT. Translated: CAWSKQGLNTEAFF.